This TCR beta chain was identified during a study of T cell responses to AZD1222 COVID-19 vaccine. The wider study: Pooled samples include second doses given at about 4 or 12 weeks.

The count of this clone is one. Sequencing used immunoSEQ multiplex PCR; TCRdb keeps in-frame clones, though not all of them. The sample consists of roughly 130,000 clones, 70% to 90% of them appearing once. Sequenced material: peripheral blood, taken on day 0 of AZD1222 vaccination. The sequence came from an adult in good health.

The CDR3 region has the DNA TGTGCCAGCAGCGTAGGGGCGGGACAGGTATCCCTTAATGGAAACACCATATATTTT. It is translated as CASSVGAGQVSLNGNTIYF. The chain carries TRBV9 and TRBJ1-3, with 8 positions matching TRBD1. Trimming took 0 bases from V and 3 from J; bases not matched to a gene: 14. Germline CDR1 SGDLS, CDR2 YYNGEE. The CDR3 length is 19 residues.